A single sample gave rise to the 25 T cell receptor beta chains below, sequenced in a study of T cell changes during pregnancy in multiple sclerosis. Only in-frame clones appear in the TCRdb table, and some are missing; sequencing was by immunoSEQ multiplex PCR. Counted here are roughly 38,000 clones, 90% to 95% occurring once; the ten biggest clones make up roughly 0.5%. The sequencing here drew on CD4+ T cells from peripheral blood mononuclear cells, taken in the second trimester of pregnancy. The receptors derive from a female donor in good health, enrolled as a control in a pregnancy study.

The V call is TRBV7-2, the J call TRBJ2-5, with D maybe TRBD2 (5 bases). The germline V and J ends were trimmed by 0 bases and 5 bases, with 22 bases remaining between them. The germline gives CDR1 SGHTA, CDR2 FQGNSA. The CDR3 contains 18 residues. CDR3 DNA sequence: TGTGCCAGCAGCTTAGCAGAACCGGCTAGCAACCGTAGGGAGACCCAGTACTTC. It yields the protein CASSLAEPASNRRETQYF.

The V and J genes are TRBV7-2 and TRBJ2-1; TRBD2 is a possible D gene (5 bases). The V end lost 5 bases, the J end lost 9 bases, and 11 bases lay between the germline ends. CDR3 length: 12 residues. Germline assignment: CDR1 SGHTA and CDR2 FQGNSA. The CDR3 sequence is CASSLRGGEQFF. As DNA, the CDR3 is TGTGCCAGCAGCCTAAGAGGAGGTGAGCAGTTCTTC.

The chain couples TRBV5-1 to TRBJ2-5, with a weak D call TRBD2 (6 bases). The CDR3 is 15 amino acids. Trimming took off 0 bases at V and 5 bases at J, with 14 bases between the two ends. The germline V gene has CDR1 SGHRS and CDR2 YFSETQ. This chain's CDR3 is CASSLDGTAGETQYF. Here the CDR3 DNA reads TGCGCCAGCAGCTTGGACGGGACTGCGGGGGAGACCCAGTACTTC.

This chain uses TRBV2 with TRBJ1-2, with 9 bases identical to TRBD1. With 10 bases clipped from V and 2 bases from J, the junction kept 8 bases outside the gene matches. Germline V gene data show CDR1 as SNHLY and CDR2 as FYNNEI. The length of the CDR3 is 14 residues. The CDR3 region is CANQQGARNYGYTF. CDR3 sequence (DNA): TGTGCCAACCAACAGGGGGCGCGCAACTATGGCTACACCTTC.

This chain joins TRBV5-1 and TRBJ2-2; no reliable D call. The CDR3 has 15 residues. Germline lookup yields CDR1 SGHRS and CDR2 YFSETQ. V dropped 1 base and J dropped 0 bases, with 7 bases sitting between them. The CDR3 loop reads CASSLSTANTGELFF. As DNA, the CDR3 is TGCGCCAGCAGCTTGAGTACAGCGAACACCGGGGAGCTGTTTTTT.

The chain carries TRBV19 and TRBJ2-1; the D gene is possibly TRBD2 (6 bases). This CDR3 contains 16 residues. Per the germline V gene, CDR1 is LNHDA and CDR2 is SQIVND (reference sequence). The ends were cut back, 0 bases at V and 1 base at J, with 10 bases in the middle. CDR3 nucleotides: TGTGCCAGTAGTATAGACCGAAGCGGGTCCTACAATGAGCAGTTCTTC. Its translation is CASSIDRSGSYNEQFF.

This clone was counted once. The chain combines TRBV27 with TRBJ1-2; maybe TRBD1 (5 bases). V was cut by 5 bases and J by 5 bases, with 21 bases left in between. Per the germline V gene, CDR1 is MNHEY and CDR2 is SMNVEV (reference sequence). The length of the CDR3 is 16 residues. CDR3 loop: CASSPQTDSRVYGYTF. CDR3 DNA: TGTGCCAGCAGTCCTCAGACAGATTCGAGAGTTTATGGCTACACCTTC.

The J gene is TRBJ2-7, the V gene TRBV7-2, with a weak D call TRBD2 (6 bases). The ends were cut back, 3 bases at V and 13 bases at J, with 19 bases in the middle. The CDR3 has 13 amino acids. The germline V gene encodes CDR1 SGHTA and CDR2 FQGNSA. CDR3 in DNA: TGTGCCAGCAGCTTCTGGGGACTCGCCCGGGTTTACTTC. Translating gives CASSFWGLARVYF.

Only one count was recorded for this clone. The CDR3 loop reads CASSYSRVTQYEQYF. CDR3 bases: TGTGCCAGCAGTTACTCCAGGGTAACTCAATACGAGCAGTACTTC. The chain combines TRBV6-5 with TRBJ2-7, with a tentative D call TRBD1 (5 bases). Trimming pared 0 bases from V and 4 bases from J, leaving 13 bases between. The CDR3 has 15 residues. CDR1 MNHEY and CDR2 SVGAGI come from the germline V gene.

The CDR3: CASSKTGANTEAFF. The DNA of the CDR3 is TGTGCCAGTAGTAAGACAGGGGCGAACACTGAAGCTTTCTTT. J is TRBJ1-1 and V is TRBV19; 8 bases line up with TRBD1. The ends lost 4 bases at V and 1 base at J; junction bases unmatched: 2. The CDR3 sequence is 14 residues long. Germline V CDR1 and CDR2: LNHDA, SQIVND (reference sequence).

This rearrangement joins TRBV5-1 to TRBJ2-1; 7 bases are a match to TRBD1. J lost 5 bases, V lost 3 bases, and 8 bases had no gene match. CDR1 and CDR2 from the germline V gene are SGHRS and YFSETQ. This CDR3 is built from 15 residues. CDR3 sequence (DNA): TGCGCCAGCAGCTCGCCGGGACAGAGAAACAATGAGCAGTTCTTC. Protein product: CASSSPGQRNNEQFF.

The J gene is TRBJ2-5, the V gene TRBV5-1, with 8 bases identical to TRBD1. CDR3 length equals 14 residues. From germline, CDR1 is SGHRS and CDR2 YFSETQ. The V gene end was trimmed by 5 bases and the J gene end by 5 bases; junction bases not matched to a gene: 8. DNA for the CDR3: TGCGCCAGCAGTGATCAGGGGGCGCGCGAGACCCAGTACTTC. Its protein product is CASSDQGARETQYF.

The chain combines TRBV7-9 with TRBJ2-2; 9 bases map to TRBD1. The CDR3 spans 15 residues. Germline CDR1 SEHNR, CDR2 FQNEAQ (reference sequence). After removal of 5 bases from V and 5 bases from J, the junction contained 6 bases not matched to a gene. CDR3 residues: CASSKGTGRTGELFF. The CDR3 bases are TGTGCCAGCAGCAAAGGGACAGGGCGGACCGGGGAGCTGTTTTTT.

The V and J genes are TRBV7-9 and TRBJ2-1, with D possibly being TRBD2 (6 bases). Germline V CDR1 and CDR2: SEHNR, FQNEAQ (reference sequence). Trimming shortened V by 2 bases and J by 6 bases, and 14 bases separated the two germline ends. This CDR3 region has 15 residues. DNA of the CDR3: TGTGCCAGCAGCTTACCCCCCCGACTAGGCAATGAGCAGTTCTTC. Translation gives CASSLPPRLGNEQFF.

This clone has only a few counts. The rearrangement links TRBV7-9 to TRBJ2-1; D is ambiguous. Per the germline V gene, CDR1 is SEHNR and CDR2 is FQNEAQ (reference sequence). V dropped 1 base and J dropped 3 bases, with 7 bases sitting between them. The CDR3 is made up of 14 amino acids. The CDR3 sequence is CASSLVGNYNEQFF. In DNA form, the CDR3 reads TGTGCCAGCAGCTTAGTTGGCAACTACAATGAGCAGTTCTTC.

The J gene is TRBJ2-7, the V gene TRBV9; 7 positions match TRBD2. After removal of 2 bases from V and 3 bases from J, the junction contained 8 bases not matched to a gene. The germline V gene has CDR1 SGDLS and CDR2 YYNGEE. CDR3 size: 15 residues. CDR3 loop: CASSVTWEGFYEQYF. CDR3 DNA: TGTGCCAGCAGCGTCACCTGGGAGGGTTTCTACGAGCAGTACTTC.

Turning to this clone: An end of the junction differs from the germline gene, which may be a read error. The identical CDR3 is also encoded by other nucleotide sequences in the sample. The V call is TRBV5-4, the J call TRBJ1-1, with TRBD1 identical over 10 bases. The CDR3 runs 14 residues. The germline gives CDR1 SGHNT, CDR2 YYREEE (reference sequence). This chain's CDR3 is CASAPGQGNTEAFF. In nucleotides, the CDR3 is TGTGCCAGCGCCCCGGGACAGGGGAACACTGAGGCTTTCTTT.

V is TRBV29-1 and J is TRBJ2-1; tentative D call: TRBD1 (6 bases). Between the trimmed V and J ends, which lost 6 bases and 5 bases, there was a span of 17 bases. CDR1 and CDR2 (germline): SQVTM, ANQGSEA. The CDR3 is made up of 14 amino acids. The CDR3 here is CSVLGPGVDNEQFF. As DNA, the CDR3 is TGCAGCGTCCTTGGTCCAGGGGTTGACAATGAGCAGTTCTTC.

The rearrangement links TRBV7-2 to TRBJ2-1; 11 positions match TRBD2. V lost 5 bases and J lost 7; bases outside the gene matches: 7. The CDR3 is 15 residues long. Germline-derived CDR1 and CDR2 are SGHTA and FQGNSA. CDR3 bases: TGTGCCAGCAGCCCAAGACTAGCGGGAAGGAATGAGCAGTTCTTC. Translated, it gives CASSPRLAGRNEQFF.

V usage is TRBV19 and J usage is TRBJ1-3; TRBD1 is a possible D gene (6 bases). The V gene lost 9 bases and the J gene lost 4 bases, with 16 bases spanning the gap. The germline V gene has CDR1 LNHDA and CDR2 SQIVND (reference sequence). The CDR3 is 14 residues long. The CDR3 nucleotides are TGTGCCAGAAAGGCAGGGGCGACAGGAAACACCATATATTTT. Protein: CARKAGATGNTIYF. Using reference TRBV19 and TRBJ1-3 for the parts outside the CDR3, the full variable domain is DGGITQSPKYLFRKEGQNVTLSCEQNLNHDAMYWYRQDPGQGLRLIYYSQIVNDFQKGDIAEGYSVSREKKESFPLTVTSAQKNPTAFYLCARKAGATGNTIYFGEGSWLTVV.

The J gene is TRBJ2-3, the V gene TRBV5-4; 11 bases align to TRBD1. CDR1 SGHNT and CDR2 YYREEE come from the germline V gene (reference sequence). The length of the CDR3 is 14 residues. Losses at the gene ends were 7 bases for V and 7 bases for J; bases not matched to a gene: 8. This CDR3 reads CASSGRDRGYTQYF. In DNA form, the CDR3 reads TGTGCCAGCTCCGGCCGGGACAGGGGGTATACGCAGTATTTT.

V usage is TRBV7-9 and J usage is TRBJ2-3, with 7 bases identical to TRBD2. V was pared by 4 bases and J by 2 bases, with 12 bases of the junction left unmatched. The CDR3 extends over 17 amino acids. CDR1 and CDR2 (germline): SEHNR, FQNEAQ (reference sequence). In DNA, the CDR3 is TGTGCCAGCAGCTACAACAGAAGACTAGCCCTCACAGATACGCAGTATTTT. It specifies CASSYNRRLALTDTQYF. Supplemented by reference TRBV7-9 and TRBJ2-3, the full variable domain reads DTGVSQNPRHKITKRGQNVTFRCDPISEHNRLYWYRQTLGQGPEFLTYFQNEAQLEKSRLLSDRFSAERPKGSFSTLEIQRTEQGDSAMYLCASSYNRRLALTDTQYFGPGTRLTVL.

CDR3 region: CASSFFASGGLAKNIQYF. CDR3 DNA: TGTGCCAGCAGCTTTTTCGCTAGCGGGGGGTTAGCCAAAAACATTCAGTACTTC. The chain couples TRBV13 to TRBJ2-4, with 11 positions matching TRBD2. Trimming at V came to 3 bases and at J to 0 bases, leaving 7 bases not matched to a gene. Germline V gene data show CDR1 as PRHDT and CDR2 as FYEKMQ (reference sequence). The CDR3 contains 18 residues. The variable domain in full, completed from reference TRBV13 and TRBJ2-4, reads AAGVIQSPRHLIKEKRETATLKCYPIPRHDTVYWYQQGPGQDPQFLISFYEKMQSDKGSIPDRFSAQQFSDYHSELNMSSLELGDSALYFCASSFFASGGLAKNIQYFGAGTRLSVL.

V usage is TRBV4-2 and J usage is TRBJ1-5; weak D call: TRBD1 (5 bases). Trimming pared 4 bases from V and 1 base from J, leaving 11 bases between. Germline V gene data show CDR1 as LGHNA and CDR2 as YNFKEQ. This CDR3 contains 15 residues. The CDR3 here is CASSRQGGSNQPQHF. The CDR3 nucleotides read TGTGCCAGCAGCCGCCAGGGAGGCAGCAATCAGCCCCAGCATTTT.

The V gene is TRBV5-1, the J gene TRBJ1-1; TRBD1 might be the D (5 bases). V lost 1 base, J lost 1 base, and 14 bases lay in between. Germline V gives CDR1 SGHRS, CDR2 YFSETQ. This CDR3 has 16 residues. The CDR3 sequence is CASSLWRGGENTEAFF. In nucleotides, the CDR3 is TGCGCCAGCAGCTTGTGGAGGGGAGGGGAGAACACTGAAGCTTTCTTT.